The text below deals with one T cell receptor beta chain. The entry originates in a study of cytomegalovirus exposure and HLA in healthy donors. The wider study: The Caucasian-associated ancestry cluster contained roughly four fifths of the 398 genotyped donors.

V shed 6 bases, J shed 5 bases, and the junction held 8 bases outside the gene matches. Looked up from germline, CDR1 is MRHNA and CDR2 is SNTAGT. This CDR3 has 16 amino acids. The PCR made use of 60 Vbeta and 13 Jbeta primers. Profiled with immunoSEQ multiplex PCR; TCRdb holds only in-frame clones, not every one. Of approximately 140,000 clones listed, 60% to 70% were seen once; the top ten hold 5.5% to 9%. The chain links TRBV6-4 to TRBJ2-3, with 13 positions matching TRBD2. The source of this sequence is a woman in her fifties or sixties in good health and CMV-seropositive. The material sequenced was PBMCs. This CDR3 reads CASSPGLAGVGDTQYF. The DNA for the CDR3 is TGTGCCAGCAGCCCCGGACTAGCGGGAGTTGGAGATACGCAGTATTTT.